Following are 24 T cell receptor beta chains from one sample sequenced in a study of blood T cell repertoires in COVID-19. Libraries were prepared by immunoSEQ multiplex PCR; TCRdb keeps only in-frame clonotypes and omits some of them. The sample shows 130,000 to 150,000 clones, roughly three quarters of them seen only once. Sequencing was carried out using peripheral blood. The source of these receptors is a woman in her 70s with COVID-19, enrolled during active disease.

The chain is built from TRBV28 and TRBJ1-5, with D maybe TRBD1 (5 bases). Trimming removed 6 bases at V and 6 bases at J, with 12 bases between. The CDR3 has 13 residues. CDR1 MDHEN and CDR2 SYDVKM come from the germline V gene. As DNA, the CDR3 is TGTGCCAGCAGCGGGGGATATGGTCAGCCCCAGCATTTT. It yields the protein CASSGGYGQPQHF.

V gene TRBV10-3 combines with J gene TRBJ1-1; weak D call: TRBD1 (5 bases). The CDR3 length is 16 residues. Trimming removed 11 bases at V and 0 bases at J, with 22 bases between. From germline, CDR1 is ENHRY and CDR2 SYGVKD. The CDR3: CASHRGRDSVNTEAFF. CDR3 nucleotide sequence: TGTGCCTCTCATAGGGGTAGGGACTCGGTGAACACTGAAGCTTTCTTT.

The genes are TRBV10-3 and TRBJ2-3; TRBD2 is a possible D gene (5 bases). The CDR3 spans 11 residues. V was pared by 8 bases and J by 6 bases, with 9 bases between. The V gene's germline CDR1 is ENHRY and CDR2 SYGVKD. This chain's CDR3 is CAISSGDTQYF. For the CDR3, the DNA is TGTGCCATCTCCTCGGGGGATACGCAGTATTTT.

The chain combines TRBV25-1 with TRBJ1-2; D remains unclear. Per germline, CDR1 MGHDK and CDR2 SYGVNS. The V and J ends lost 4 bases and 1 base respectively, with 16 bases between them. The CDR3 totals 16 residues. The CDR3 protein is CASSGPSGSRNYGYTF. In DNA form, the CDR3 reads TGTGCCAGCAGTGGACCCTCGGGGTCTCGTAACTATGGCTACACCTTC.

The V call is TRBV5-3, the J call TRBJ2-3; 12 nucleotides agree with TRBD1. Being an ORF, TRBV5-3 has a function that is uncertain. This CDR3 is built from 14 residues. V lost 10 bases and J lost 4; bases outside the gene matches: 7. Here the CDR3 reads CAGRGTGGPDTQYF. In DNA form, the CDR3 reads TGTGCCGGGCGCGGGACAGGGGGCCCAGATACGCAGTATTTT.

The genes are TRBV5-1 and TRBJ2-1, with TRBD2 identical over 10 bases. The V and J ends lost 4 bases and 1 base, in that order; junction bases with no gene match: 2. Germline V gene lookup returns CDR1 SGHRS and CDR2 YFSETQ. The CDR3 is made up of 15 amino acids. The DNA of the CDR3 is TGCGCCAGCAGCCCTAGCGGGGGTTCCTACAATGAGCAGTTCTTC. This translates into CASSPSGGSYNEQFF. The full variable domain, completed using reference TRBV5-1 and TRBJ2-1, is KAGVTQTPRYLIKTRGQQVTLSCSPISGHRSVSWYQQTPGQGLQFLFEYFSETQRNKGNFPGRFSGRQFSNSRSEMNVSTLELGDSALYLCASSPSGGSYNEQFFGPGTRLTVL.

This rearrangement joins TRBV9 to TRBJ1-2, with 7 bases fitting TRBD1. CDR1 SGDLS and CDR2 YYNGEE come from the germline V gene. V was clipped by 3 bases and J by 1 base; unmatched bases: 9. CDR3 length: 16 amino acids. The CDR3 sequence: CASSGDRDSHNYGYTF. The CDR3 DNA reads as TGTGCCAGCAGCGGAGACCGGGACAGTCATAACTATGGCTACACCTTC. The full variable domain, completed using reference TRBV9 and TRBJ1-2, is DSGVTQTPKHLITATGQRVTLRCSPRSGDLSVYWYQQSLDQGLQFLIQYYNGEERAKGNILERFSAQQFPDLHSELNLSSLELGDSALYFCASSGDRDSHNYGYTFGSGTRLTVV.

The chain is built from TRBV4-2 and TRBJ2-5; 10 nucleotides agree with TRBD2. The CDR3 totals 14 residues. V shed 0 bases, J shed 5 bases, and the junction held 0 bases outside the gene matches. Germline-derived CDR1 and CDR2 are LGHNA and YNFKEQ. CDR3 sequence reads: CASSQDSGGETQYF. The DNA of the CDR3 is TGTGCCAGCAGCCAAGATAGCGGGGGGGAGACCCAGTACTTC.

This chain joins TRBV7-9 and TRBJ2-7; D remains unclear. The CDR3 is made up of 12 amino acids. V lost 9 bases and J 0 bases, leaving 9 bases between the germline ends. Germline loops: CDR1 SEHNR, CDR2 FQNEAQ (reference sequence). The CDR3 protein is CASKQDSYEQYF. The CDR3 DNA reads as TGTGCCAGTAAGCAGGACTCCTACGAGCAGTACTTC. Full variable domain (rest looked up from reference TRBV7-9 and TRBJ2-7): DTGVSQNPRHKITKRGQNVTFRCDPISEHNRLYWYRQTLGQGPEFLTYFQNEAQLEKSRLLSDRFSAERPKGSFSTLEIQRTEQGDSAMYLCASKQDSYEQYFGPGTRLTVT.

The V gene is TRBV5-4, the J gene TRBJ2-7; TRBD2 matches 10 bases. Germline V lookup: CDR1 SGHNT, CDR2 YYREEE (reference sequence). V trimming: 3 bases; J trimming: 0 bases; junction bases outside the gene matches: 3. The CDR3 has 15 amino acids. CDR3 sequence (DNA): TGTGCCAGCAGCTCCAAGCGGGGGGGCTCCTACGAGCAGTACTTC. Its translation: CASSSKRGGSYEQYF.

CDR3 amino acids: CASSPLATNEQFF. The CDR3 bases are TGTGCCAGCAGCCCACTAGCTACCAATGAGCAGTTCTTC. The chain is built from TRBV2 and TRBJ2-1, with D possibly matching TRBD2 (6 bases). The length of the CDR3 is 13 residues. The V and J ends lost 6 bases and 6 bases respectively, with 12 bases between them. Germline CDR1 and CDR2: SNHLY and FYNNEI.

The chain is built from TRBV7-9 and TRBJ1-3; perhaps TRBD1 as D (5 bases). The CDR3 consists of 16 residues. The germline CDR1 and CDR2 sequences are SEHNR and FQNEAQ (reference sequence). V was shortened by 1 base and J by 4 bases, with 14 bases between the two germline ends. The CDR3 here is CASSLGIGGGGNTIYF. The CDR3, as DNA: TGTGCCAGCAGCTTAGGCATTGGGGGAGGAGGAAACACCATATATTTT.

The genes are TRBV5-4 and TRBJ2-1; 7 nucleotides line up with TRBD2. CDR3 length equals 15 residues. The J segment lost 5 bases and the V segment lost 4 bases, leaving 9 bases of the junction unmatched. Looked up from germline, CDR1 is SGHNT and CDR2 is YYREEE (reference sequence). The CDR3 here is CASSPLAPRHNEQFF. The CDR3 region has the DNA TGTGCCAGCAGCCCACTAGCGCCGCGGCACAATGAGCAGTTCTTC.

The J gene is TRBJ1-5, the V gene TRBV2; 10 bases are a match to TRBD1. This CDR3 is built from 15 residues. Germline V gene sequence: CDR1 SNHLY, CDR2 FYNNEI. Trimming took 3 bases from V and 4 from J; bases not matched to a gene: 3. In DNA, the CDR3 is TGTGCCAGCAGTGAGAGGGACAGGGGTAATCAGCCCCAGCATTTT. Its translation: CASSERDRGNQPQHF.

This clone was seen more than once but under ten times. The rearrangement links TRBV7-2 to TRBJ1-2; 7 bases are a match to TRBD1. V lost 5 bases and J lost 6; bases outside the gene matches: 9. Germline CDR1 is SGHTA and CDR2 is FQGNSA. The CDR3 contains 14 residues. CDR3 sequence (DNA): TGTGCCAGCAGCCCGACCCAGGGGGGAAATGGCTACACCTTC. Amino acids: CASSPTQGGNGYTF.

The chain has TRBV6-5 and TRBJ2-7; TRBD1 matches 7 bases. Germline-derived CDR1 and CDR2 are MNHEY and SVGAGI. The CDR3 sequence is 15 residues long. V lost 6 bases to trimming and J lost 0 bases; unmatched junction nucleotides: 8. CDR3: CASRSRQGSSYEQYF. The DNA of the CDR3 is TGTGCCAGCAGGTCCCGACAGGGTTCCTCCTACGAGCAGTACTTC.

The rearrangement joins TRBV18 to TRBJ1-5, with a weak D call TRBD1 (6 bases). Trimming removed 4 bases at V and 7 bases at J, with 14 bases between. Germline V gene lookup returns CDR1 KGHSH and CDR2 LQKENI. There are 14 residues in the CDR3. The CDR3 reads CASSLFDRRQPQHF. The CDR3 DNA sequence: TGTGCCAGCTCACTATTCGACAGGCGACAGCCCCAGCATTTT.

The rearrangement uses TRBV19 and TRBJ1-1; D may be TRBD1 (5 bases). CDR1 and CDR2 from the germline V gene are LNHDA and SQIVND (reference sequence). This CDR3 spans 16 amino acids. Trimming removed 5 bases from V and 3 bases from J, with 19 bases in between. In DNA form, the CDR3 reads TGTGCCAGTAGTCTCCAGGGATTTCGCTCGGACACTGAAGCTTTCTTT. Protein: CASSLQGFRSDTEAFF. The variable domain in full, with the rest retrieved from reference TRBV19 and TRBJ1-1, is DGGITQSPKYLFRKEGQNVTLSCEQNLNHDAMYWYRQDPGQGLRLIYYSQIVNDFQKGDIAEGYSVSREKKESFPLTVTSAQKNPTAFYLCASSLQGFRSDTEAFFGQGTRLTVV.

V gene TRBV9 combines with J gene TRBJ2-7; D might be TRBD1 (5 bases). Germline V CDR1 and CDR2: SGDLS, YYNGEE. Deletions cut 3 bases from V and 5 bases from J, with 15 bases between. The CDR3 length is 14 residues. Here the CDR3 reads CASSAQGWGHEQYF. The CDR3 DNA reads as TGTGCCAGCAGCGCCCAAGGGTGGGGCCACGAGCAGTACTTC.

J is TRBJ2-7 and V is TRBV5-1, with TRBD1 matching 9 bases. Losses at the gene ends were 4 bases for V and 4 bases for J; bases not matched to a gene: 6. CDR1 is SGHRS and CDR2 is YFSETQ in the germline V gene. CDR3 length: 14 residues. The CDR3 is CASSPGQGRYEQYF. The CDR3 DNA reads as TGCGCCAGCAGCCCTGGACAGGGGCGATACGAGCAGTACTTC. Supplemented by reference TRBV5-1 and TRBJ2-7, the full variable domain reads KAGVTQTPRYLIKTRGQQVTLSCSPISGHRSVSWYQQTPGQGLQFLFEYFSETQRNKGNFPGRFSGRQFSNSRSEMNVSTLELGDSALYLCASSPGQGRYEQYFGPGTRLTVT.

J is TRBJ1-1 and V is TRBV18, with TRBD1 identical over 7 bases. The CDR3 has 14 residues. Germline-derived CDR1 and CDR2 are KGHSH and LQKENI. V gave up 1 base and J gave up 6 bases; unmatched junction bases: 5. CDR3: CASSPQGAQAEAFF. DNA of the CDR3: TGTGCCAGCTCACCACAGGGGGCGCAGGCTGAAGCTTTCTTT.

V gene TRBV7-2 combines with J gene TRBJ2-5; tentative D call: TRBD2 (6 bases). CDR3 length: 15 residues. In germline, CDR1 is SGHTA, CDR2 FQGNSA. Trimming removed 3 bases from V and 5 bases from J, with 16 bases in between. The CDR3 region is CASSFRGGVGETQYF. CDR3 in DNA: TGTGCCAGCAGCTTCAGAGGCGGGGTTGGGGAGACCCAGTACTTC.

This clone was detected once. V usage is TRBV18 and J usage is TRBJ1-2, with D maybe TRBD1 (6 bases). Germline lookup yields CDR1 KGHSH and CDR2 LQKENI. Trimming removed 6 bases from V and 4 bases from J, with 18 bases in between. The CDR3 extends over 15 amino acids. The CDR3 here is CASSPGDTPGYGYTF. The CDR3 DNA reads as TGTGCCAGCTCCCCCGGGGACACACCGGGCTATGGCTACACCTTC.

This clone was picked up a small number of times. Other nucleotide sequences in the sample specify the same CDR3. The chain carries TRBV28 and TRBJ2-2, with D possibly TRBD2 on 7 matching bases. From germline, CDR1 is MDHEN and CDR2 SYDVKM. The CDR3 contains 16 residues. The V and J ends lost 2 bases and 5 bases respectively, with 15 bases between them. The CDR3 DNA follows: TGTGCCAGCAGTTTAAGAGGGGGGGCCAGAACCGGGGAGCTGTTTTTT. Translated, it gives CASSLRGGARTGELFF.